These T cell receptor beta chains were read from a single sample in a study of T-cell reconstitution after alpha-beta-depleted transplantation in children. TCRdb re-analysed the PCR reads in MiXCR, keeping a single row per CDR3 protein. The sample includes fewer than 700,000 distinct CDR3 sequences, 10% to 15% of them seen just once. This specimen consisted of PBMCs, mostly from graft donor cells, obtained 360 days after TCRalphabeta/CD19-depleted stem cell transplant. The receptors come from a male patient aged 5 to 17 who had a stem cell transplant for acute myeloid leukemia, so the T cells may come from the graft donor. The conserved cysteine and the conserved F or W are not part of the CDR3 here.

>TRBV2|TRBJ2-7
ASRIVGGYEQY
>TRBV20-1|TRBJ2-7
SAESGEQY
>TRBV7-9|TRBJ1-1
ASSLILSTEAF
>TRBV7-8|TRBJ1-1
ASSPGLIPEAF
>TRBV6-5|TRBJ2-4
ASSYSQTSGNIQY
>TRBV12-3/TRBV12-4|TRBJ1-3
ASSPTGGGNTIH
>TRBV6-2/TRBV6-3|TRBJ1-5
ASSYSVLATASGYSNQPQH
>TRBV18|TRBJ1-5
ASSPSRDQPQH
>TRBV29-1|TRBJ2-5
SVRVSETQY
>TRBV20-1|TRBJ1-2
SARTASVVYGYT
>TRBV29-1|TRBJ2-2
SAGQGNGGELF
>TRBV4-3|TRBJ1-2
ASSQGLGLGSGYT
>TRBV4-3|TRBJ1-1
ASSPNPGGTEAF
>TRBV15|TRBJ2-1
ATSSVGYVNEQF
>TRBV29-1|TRBJ2-4
SVASRPSLLAKNIQY
>TRBV4-1|TRBJ1-3
ASSQDHYFSGNTIY
>TRBV6-2/TRBV6-3|TRBJ1-5
ASSYPTGGNQPQH
>TRBV7-6|TRBJ2-1
ASSPGGLADNEQF
>TRBV3-1|TRBJ2-7
ASSQATSGAAYEQY
>TRBV30|TRBJ2-3
AWSPTPPGLAERGTDTQY
>TRBV5-1|TRBJ2-1
ASRRLTRDEQF
>TRBV12-3/TRBV12-4|TRBJ2-7
ASSLRGQGEQY
>TRBV2|TRBJ2-7
ASSNSGTTYEQY
>TRBV7-8|TRBJ2-3
ASSVDFPTGPPRQY
>TRBV28|TRBJ1-1
ASKFWGGIV
>TRBV11-2|TRBJ2-4
ASSLDNFRADLAKNIQY
>TRBV4-3|TRBJ2-1
ASSQDLAESSYNEQF
>TRBV5-1|TRBJ1-1
ASSLAPGPVNTEAF
>TRBV3-1|TRBJ2-1
ASSQPTRSSYNEQF
>TRBV6-5|TRBJ2-5
ASSYSRWQETQY
>TRBV20-1|TRBJ2-7
SASIAVLPEQY
>TRBV2|TRBJ2-7
ASKGVGGSHEQY
>TRBV7-2|TRBJ2-7
ASSLAGGRVYEQY
>TRBV28|TRBJ1-1
ASTPTVTTEAF
>TRBV12-3/TRBV12-4|TRBJ2-7
ASSWSLDVEQY
>TRBV6-2/TRBV6-3|TRBJ2-1
ASSSSEQF
>TRBV18|TRBJ2-7
ASSPTGNEQY
>TRBV4-3|TRBJ2-7
ASSQGLASAYEQY
>TRBV7-6|TRBJ2-3
ASSLAGGGMLDTQY
>TRBV7-2|TRBJ2-7
ASSLRRGDLGEQY
>TRBV4-2|TRBJ2-7
ARSPGTSGSYEQY
>TRBV7-6|TRBJ2-1
ASSLLAGEVNEQF
>TRBV5-1|TRBJ2-1
ASSLDISGMRNEQF